This entry lists 11 T cell receptor beta chains sequenced from one sample in a study of CD8+CD57+ T cells in acquired aplastic anemia. Genomic DNA, the template, was used for profiling of the TCR beta VDJ and CDR3. TCRdb itself ran the reads through MiXCR, one entry per CDR3 protein. In the table there are 150,000 to 200,000 distinct CDR3 sequences, 55% to 70% of which are singletons. Source material: sorted CD4+, CD8+, or CD8+CD57+ T cells (not recorded which) from PBMCs. These receptors all stem from a human donor in good health.

This clonotype was detected once. This chain joins TRBV29-1 and TRBJ1-2, with D possibly TRBD1 on 6 matching bases. Germline V CDR1 and CDR2: SQVTM, ANQGSEA. V shed 1 base and J shed 7 bases, with 13 bases lying between them. CDR3 length: 13 residues. In DNA, the CDR3 is TGCAGCGTTGAAGGTATTAGAGGGGGTGGCTACACCTTC. The encoded protein is CSVEGIRGGGYTF.

The rearrangement joins TRBV24-1 to TRBJ1-4, with D hard to call. The germline gives CDR1 KGHDR, CDR2 SFDVKD. The V and J ends lost 4 bases and 0 bases respectively, with 8 bases between them. The CDR3 loop spans 15 amino acids. DNA for the CDR3: TGTGCCACCAGTGAAGGCAGAACAACTAATGAAAAACTGTTTTTT. Translation: CATSEGRTTNEKLFF.

CDR3 coding DNA: TGTGCCAGTAATACTTCGGGACACCGCCCTACCAACGTCCTGACTTTC. This sequence encodes CASNTSGHRPTNVLTF. The chain joins TRBV19 to TRBJ2-6; perhaps TRBD1 as D (6 bases). The CDR3 length is 16 residues. In germline, CDR1 is LNHDA, CDR2 SQIVND (reference sequence). Trimming left V 7 bases short and J 8 bases short, with 21 bases between.

The chain joins TRBV3-1 to TRBJ2-1, with D maybe TRBD2 (6 bases). The CDR3 consists of 17 residues. V was trimmed by 2 bases and J by 8 bases, leaving 22 bases between them. Germline V gives CDR1 LGHDT, CDR2 YNNKEL (reference sequence). As DNA, the CDR3 is TGTGCCAGCAGCCAATTACTCGTGGAGGGCGAGGCCGATGAGCAGTTCTTC. As protein: CASSQLLVEGEADEQFF.

This clonotype turned up a few times. The V call is TRBV24-1, the J call TRBJ2-5, with TRBD2 as a possible D gene (6 bases). Germline V gene sequence: CDR1 KGHDR, CDR2 SFDVKD. The CDR3 contains 15 residues. The V gene lost 3 bases and the J gene lost 5 bases, with 15 bases spanning the gap. Here the CDR3 DNA reads TGTGCCACCAGTGATCCGCTGAGTAGCGGCGAGACCCAGTACTTC. Amino acid sequence: CATSDPLSSGETQYF.

V gene TRBV15 combines with J gene TRBJ2-7; 7 positions agree with TRBD2. Trimming at V came to 3 bases and at J to 3 bases, leaving 8 bases not matched to a gene. This CDR3 spans 15 amino acids. Germline lookup yields CDR1 LNHNV and CDR2 YYDKDF (reference sequence). The CDR3 loop is CATSSAASGNYEQYF. For the CDR3, the DNA is TGTGCCACCAGCAGTGCGGCTAGCGGTAACTACGAGCAGTACTTC.

This clonotype was counted between two and nine times. This chain links TRBV20-1 with TRBJ2-3, with unresolved D. V was shortened by 6 bases and J by 1 base, with 17 bases between the two germline ends. CDR3 size: 15 residues. Germline lookup yields CDR1 DFQATT and CDR2 SNEGSKA (reference sequence). The CDR3 is CSASIRRVGTDTQYF. The CDR3 coding sequence is TGCAGTGCCAGCATCCGTCGGGTGGGCACAGATACGCAGTATTTT.

This clonotype was counted many times. The V gene is TRBV9, the J gene TRBJ2-1, with 11 bases aligning to TRBD2. The V gene's germline CDR1 is SGDLS and CDR2 YYNGEE. The CDR3 is 15 residues long. After removal of 3 bases from V and 6 bases from J, the junction contained 5 bases not matched to a gene. The CDR3 reads CASSDSGRASNEQFF. The CDR3 DNA is TGTGCCAGCAGCGATAGCGGGAGGGCCTCCAATGAGCAGTTCTTC.

The V gene is TRBV10-3, the J gene TRBJ1-2; a possible D gene is TRBD1 (6 bases). There are 11 residues in the CDR3. Germline V gene sequence: CDR1 ENHRY, CDR2 SYGVKD. V was cut by 9 bases and J by 4 bases, with 9 bases left in between. The CDR3 spells CAIQGTYGYTF. DNA for the CDR3: TGTGCCATACAGGGTACCTATGGCTACACCTTC.

The V and J genes are TRBV20-1 and TRBJ2-5, with a possible D match to TRBD1 (7 bases). This CDR3 is built from 13 residues. Trimming left V 5 bases short and J 4 bases short, with 14 bases between. Germline V lookup: CDR1 DFQATT, CDR2 SNEGSKA (reference sequence). The CDR3 region is CSARRGTVETQYF. DNA for the CDR3: TGCAGTGCTCGGAGGGGGACAGTAGAGACCCAGTACTTC.

In this sample, this clonotype turned up many times. CDR3 in DNA: TGTGCCAGCAGTTACCTCGGGACAGAAGATGGCTACACCTTC. It specifies CASSYLGTEDGYTF. This chain connects TRBV6-5 to TRBJ1-2; 7 bases match TRBD1. The V gene end was trimmed by 2 bases and the J gene end by 6 bases; junction bases not matched to a gene: 6. The length of the CDR3 is 14 residues. Per the germline V gene, CDR1 is MNHEY and CDR2 is SVGAGI.